The present T cell receptor beta chain was sequenced within a study of blood T cell repertoires in COVID-19. Overall study context: COVID-19 samples, acute and convalescent, were from the United States, Italy and Spain. In each case, the material was cDNA or gDNA derived from T cells, B-cell-depleted T cells, or PBMCs.

Study processing details: Researchers report that nucleated cell counts were estimated from reference gene primer amplification. Using immunoSEQ multiplex PCR, the repertoire was profiled, and TCRdb retains in-frame clones only, with some absent. V and J calls plus clone size are reproduced from that table; the DNA served to infer D and trimming. The sample lists some 230,000 clones; around 83% were seen once. V shed 1 base and J shed 4 bases, with 13 bases lying between them. CDR1 is MNHEY and CDR2 is SMNVEV in the germline V gene (reference sequence). The CDR3 totals 16 residues. Patients at the Seattle site were enrolled during active infection and followed longitudinally.

The chain uses TRBV27 and TRBJ2-2; D ambiguous. Sequencing input: peripheral blood. The sequence came from a woman between 50 and 59 years old with COVID-19, enrolled during active disease. The CDR3 region has the DNA TGTGCCAGCAGTTTATTGACTGCCCCATTCACCGGGGAGCTGTTTTTT. Its protein product is CASSLLTAPFTGELFF.